The rows below give T cell receptor beta chains drawn from one sample of a study of T cells in localized non-small cell lung cancer. Some clones are missing from TCRdb's copy, which holds only in-frame ones; the method was immunoSEQ multiplex PCR. The sample yields roughly 38,000 clones, approximately 88% seen once. The specimen was peripheral blood, collected before any cancer treatment. Receptor source: a woman between 40 and 69 years old with stage I lung adenocarcinoma. Both conserved end residues are part of each CDR3. D genes are given only for firm matches. For some rows the clone size is stated as once, few or many, or as a class when expanded; others skip it.

TRBV19	TRBJ2-3	TRBD2	NA	CASKSGGRADTQYF	TGTGCCAGTAAATCGGGAGGGCGCGCAGATACGCAGTATTTT
TRBV11-2	TRBJ2-7	TRBD2	NA	CASSFGGRLAGFTYEQYF	TGTGCCAGCAGCTTTGGGGGCAGACTAGCGGGATTTACCTACGAGCAGTACTTC
TRBV4-1	TRBJ2-1	TRBD2	NA	CASRKPGLAAYNEQFF	TGCGCCAGCAGAAAACCGGGACTAGCGGCCTACAATGAGCAGTTCTTC
TRBV7-2	TRBJ2-7	NA	NA	CASSSASSYEQYF	TGTGCCAGCAGCTCCGCGAGCTCCTACGAGCAGTACTTC
TRBV7-4	TRBJ2-7	TRBD2	NA	CASSPQPSGRAYEQYF	TGTGCCAGCAGCCCCCAGCCTAGCGGGAGGGCCTACGAGCAGTACTTC
TRBV28	TRBJ2-1	TRBD2	NA	CASSLGLAGGGYEQFF	TGTGCCAGCAGTTTAGGACTAGCGGGAGGGGGTTATGAGCAGTTCTTC
TRBV7-2	TRBJ2-2	NA	NA	CASTPPNPTGELFF	TGTGCCAGCACCCCCCCAAACCCGACCGGGGAGCTGTTTTTT
TRBV7-6	TRBJ1-4	TRBD1	few	CASSLRGQVAEKLFF	TGTGCCAGCAGCTTGAGGGGACAGGTGGCGGAAAAACTGTTTTTT
TRBV28	TRBJ1-2	NA	NA	CASTRRGRDYGYTF	TGTGCCAGCACCCGGCGGGGGCGCGACTATGGCTACACCTTC
TRBV7-8	TRBJ2-7	NA	NA	CASSLAWMAGSSYEQYF	TGTGCCAGCAGCTTAGCGTGGATGGCGGGCTCCTCCTACGAGCAGTACTTC
TRBV7-2	TRBJ2-1	TRBD2	NA	CASSLASGSSHEQFF	TGTGCCAGCAGCTTAGCTAGCGGGAGTTCCCATGAGCAGTTCTTC
TRBV18	TRBJ2-7	NA	NA	CASSPRSGPTYEQYF	TGTGCCAGCTCACCACGAAGTGGGCCCACCTACGAGCAGTACTTC
TRBV6-1	TRBJ2-2	NA	once	CASTAPTSNTGELFF	TGTGCCAGCACCGCCCCGACAAGTAACACCGGGGAGCTGTTTTTT
TRBV16	TRBJ1-4	TRBD1	NA	CASSRTGGAEKLFF	TGTGCCAGCAGCCGGACAGGGGGAGCTGAAAAACTGTTTTTT
TRBV7-6	TRBJ2-5	NA	NA	CASSPKYPGLVQETQYF	TGTGCCAGCAGCCCGAAGTACCCGGGACTGGTACAAGAGACCCAGTACTTC
TRBV30	TRBJ2-1	TRBD1	NA	CAWSAGGEQFF	TGTGCCTGGAGCGCAGGGGGTGAGCAGTTCTTC
TRBV27	TRBJ2-1	NA	NA	CASSWTGTPGSYNEQFF	TGTGCCAGCAGTTGGACCGGGACACCCGGCTCCTACAATGAGCAGTTCTTC
TRBV18	TRBJ2-1	NA	NA	CASKRTADNEQFF	TGTGCCAGCAAGCGGACAGCTGACAATGAGCAGTTCTTC
TRBV27	TRBJ2-7	TRBD1	NA	CASSLGQGANEQYF	TGTGCCAGCAGTTTAGGACAGGGGGCGAACGAGCAGTACTTC
TRBV27	TRBJ2-7	NA	NA	CASSLGLTYEQYF	TGTGCCAGCAGTTTAGGCCTAACCTACGAGCAGTACTTC
TRBV4-1	TRBJ2-5	TRBD2	NA	CASSRSMSGRQETQYF	TGCGCCAGCAGCCGCTCCATGAGCGGGAGGCAAGAGACCCAGTACTTC
TRBV6-1	TRBJ1-1	NA	NA	CASSDGGVSLLEAFF	TGTGCCAGCAGTGATGGGGGGGTTTCTCTATTAGAGGCTTTCTTT
TRBV18	TRBJ2-3	NA	NA	CASSPLAMGTDTQYF	TGTGCCAGCTCACCACTGGCAATGGGCACAGATACGCAGTATTTT
TRBV29-1	TRBJ2-3	NA	NA	CSVGGPHSTDTQYF	TGCAGCGTTGGCGGCCCCCATAGCACAGATACGCAGTATTTT